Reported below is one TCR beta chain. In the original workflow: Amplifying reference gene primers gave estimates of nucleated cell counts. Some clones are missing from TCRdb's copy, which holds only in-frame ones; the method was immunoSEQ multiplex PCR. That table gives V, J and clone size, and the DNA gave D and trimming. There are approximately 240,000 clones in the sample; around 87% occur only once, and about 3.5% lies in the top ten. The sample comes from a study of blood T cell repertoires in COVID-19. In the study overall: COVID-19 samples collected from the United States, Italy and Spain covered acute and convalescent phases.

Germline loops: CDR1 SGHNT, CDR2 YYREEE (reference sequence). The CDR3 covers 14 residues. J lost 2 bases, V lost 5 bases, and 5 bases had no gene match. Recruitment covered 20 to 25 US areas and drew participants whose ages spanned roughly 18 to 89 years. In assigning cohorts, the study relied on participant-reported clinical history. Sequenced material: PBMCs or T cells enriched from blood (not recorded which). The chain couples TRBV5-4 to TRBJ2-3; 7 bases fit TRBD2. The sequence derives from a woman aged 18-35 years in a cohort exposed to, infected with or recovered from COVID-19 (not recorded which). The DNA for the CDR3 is TGTGCCAGCAGGCGGGAGTGGGACACAGATACGCAGTATTTT. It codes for CASRREWDTDTQYF.